These 17 T cell receptor beta chains originate from one sample sequenced in a study of shared clonotypes between healthy human individuals. The assay was immunoSEQ multiplex PCR, and TCRdb's table has in-frame clones only and misses some. This table has around 2.5 million clones, more than 85% appearing once. Sample: naive CD4+ T cells from PBMCs. Subset defined: CD45RA+ positively selected. The source is a man aged 18-30 years in good health. Some clones in this sample may be carry-over from other donors' samples.

J is TRBJ1-3 and V is TRBV5-4; maybe TRBD1 (5 bases). With 3 bases removed from V and 0 bases from J, the gap between germline ends came to 13 bases. The CDR3 consists of 16 residues. CDR1 and CDR2 (germline): SGHNT, YYREEE (reference sequence). The CDR3 loop reads CASSSGTPNSGNTIYF. The CDR3 region has the DNA TGTGCCAGCAGCTCTGGGACCCCGAACTCTGGAAACACCATATATTTT.

This sequence joins TRBV5-6 and TRBJ2-6; a possible D gene is TRBD1 (5 bases). Germline V gives CDR1 SGHDT, CDR2 YYEEEE. Trimming stripped 1 base from V and 4 bases from J, with 9 bases between. The CDR3 totals 15 residues. The CDR3 loop is CASSLLGVGANVLTF. As DNA, the CDR3 is TGTGCCAGCAGCTTGCTAGGGGTAGGGGCCAACGTCCTGACTTTC.

Details on this clone: A junction end diverges from the germline sequence, so it may reflect a read error. The chain recombines TRBV19 with TRBJ1-1; the match to TRBD1 covers 9 bases. Germline V gives CDR1 LNHDA, CDR2 SQIVND (reference sequence). The CDR3 sequence is 15 residues long. As DNA, the CDR3 is TGTGCCAGTAGTATGGACAGGGGCGTGAATACTGAAGCTTTCTTT. Amino acid sequence: CASSMDRGVNTEAFF.

V usage is TRBV7-8 and J usage is TRBJ2-2, with unresolved D. Germline CDR1 and CDR2: SGHVS and FQNEAQ. V was trimmed by 6 bases and J by 7 bases, leaving 15 bases between them. The CDR3 covers 14 residues. The CDR3 bases are TGTGCCAGCAGAAAGGGCACCGGCCGCGGGGAGCTGTTTTTT. This sequence encodes CASRKGTGRGELFF.

As concerns this clone: The same CDR3 is also encoded by other DNA sequences in this sample. The V gene is TRBV5-1, the J gene TRBJ1-1; D gene uncertain. CDR3 length equals 14 residues. The germline V gene has CDR1 SGHRS and CDR2 YFSETQ. The ends were cut back, 0 bases at V and 3 bases at J, with 9 bases in the middle. Here the CDR3 DNA reads TGCGCCAGCAGCTTGGTGCGGGGTGACACTGAAGCTTTCTTT. This translates into CASSLVRGDTEAFF.

This clone was found a few times. The rearrangement uses TRBV6-6 and TRBJ1-1, with a possible D match to TRBD1 (5 bases). Germline CDR1 MNHNY, CDR2 SVGAGI (reference sequence). The ends were cut back, 10 bases at V and 4 bases at J, with 16 bases in the middle. The CDR3 has 13 amino acids. The CDR3 sequence: CAISWRGGTEAFF. As DNA, the CDR3 is TGTGCCATTAGCTGGAGGGGCGGCACTGAAGCTTTCTTT.

The chain carries TRBV7-2 and TRBJ1-1; D gene unclear. V shed 5 bases and J shed 6 bases, with 7 bases lying between them. CDR3 size: 11 residues. CDR1 SGHTA and CDR2 FQGNSA come from the germline V gene. The CDR3, as DNA: TGTGCCAGCAGCGGCAACTCTGAAGCTTTCTTT. It yields the protein CASSGNSEAFF.

The gene calls are TRBV28 and TRBJ2-1; 10 nucleotides agree with TRBD1. This CDR3 has 16 residues. CDR1 and CDR2 (germline): MDHEN, SYDVKM. V shed 7 bases and J 2 bases; nucleotides not matched to a gene: 8. In DNA, the CDR3 is TGTGCCAGCAACGAACTGGGACAGGGGCCCTACAATGAGCAGTTCTTC. Protein sequence: CASNELGQGPYNEQFF.

This sequence joins TRBV4-1 and TRBJ1-5; unclear D gene. Trimming took 0 bases from V and 0 from J, leaving 15 bases between them. Germline assignment: CDR1 MGHRA and CDR2 YSYEKL. The CDR3 length is 18 residues. The CDR3, as DNA: TGCGCCAGCAGCCAAGATCTCCTGGCCGTCTATAGCAATCAGCCCCAGCATTTT. Translated, it gives CASSQDLLAVYSNQPQHF.

The chain joins TRBV13 to TRBJ1-3; D gene uncertain. Germline CDR1 and CDR2: PRHDT and FYEKMQ (reference sequence). The V and J ends lost 3 bases and 0 bases respectively, with 6 bases between them. The CDR3 loop spans 14 amino acids. The CDR3 protein is CASSFTGSGNTIYF. In DNA form, the CDR3 reads TGTGCCAGCAGCTTCACGGGCTCTGGAAACACCATATATTTT.

V gene TRBV18 combines with J gene TRBJ2-7; no clear D. The V end lost 0 bases, the J end lost 6 bases, and 9 bases lay between the germline ends. The germline V gene has CDR1 KGHSH and CDR2 LQKENI. This CDR3 is 13 amino acids long. In DNA form, the CDR3 reads TGTGCCAGCTCACCACCGAATGGGTTCGAGCAGTACTTC. Encoded protein: CASSPPNGFEQYF.

The genes are TRBV15 and TRBJ2-1, with D maybe TRBD2 (5 bases). V lost 7 bases and J lost 7, with 14 bases in between. Germline V lookup: CDR1 LNHNV, CDR2 YYDKDF (reference sequence). CDR3 size: 13 residues. CDR3 residues: CATTRGWENEQFF. CDR3 sequence (DNA): TGTGCCACCACTAGAGGGTGGGAGAATGAGCAGTTCTTC. Using reference TRBV15 and TRBJ2-1 for the parts outside the CDR3, the full variable domain is DAMVIQNPRYQVTQFGKPVTLSCSQTLNHNVMYWYQQKSSQAPKLLFHYYDKDFNNEADTPDNFQSRRPNTSFCFLDIRSPGLGDTAMYLCATTRGWENEQFFGPGTRLTVL.

This sequence joins TRBV27 and TRBJ1-5; a possible D gene is TRBD1 (5 bases). The CDR3 has 16 residues. The germline V gene has CDR1 MNHEY and CDR2 SMNVEV (reference sequence). Trimming stripped 5 bases from V and 2 bases from J, with 16 bases between. The CDR3 protein is CASSPGGAGRNQPQHF. CDR3 nucleotides: TGTGCCAGCAGTCCCGGAGGAGCGGGACGCAATCAGCCCCAGCATTTT.

CDR3 sequence (DNA): TGCGCCAGCAGCCCCGGGACAGGGATTTACGAGCAGTACTTC. Protein: CASSPGTGIYEQYF. The chain employs TRBV5-1 and TRBJ2-7, with 9 positions matching TRBD1. V dropped 4 bases and J dropped 4; count of bases not matched to a gene: 6. The CDR3 is 14 amino acids. Germline V gene data show CDR1 as SGHRS and CDR2 as YFSETQ.

This sequence joins TRBV5-1 and TRBJ2-3, with TRBD1 identical over 9 bases. Germline-derived CDR1 and CDR2 are SGHRS and YFSETQ. The CDR3 runs 16 residues. J lost 4 bases, V lost 4 bases, and 10 bases had no gene match. This CDR3 reads CASSLIQGARADTQYF. The CDR3 DNA is TGCGCCAGCAGCCTTATACAGGGGGCGCGGGCAGATACGCAGTATTTT.

This chain connects TRBV7-6 to TRBJ2-5; no definite D call. Germline V CDR1 and CDR2: SGHVS, FNYEAQ. The CDR3 totals 15 residues. V was pared by 4 bases and J by 2 bases, with 14 bases between. CDR3 in amino acids: CASSSTTGKQETQYF. The CDR3 coding sequence is TGTGCCAGCAGCTCCACGACTGGGAAACAAGAGACCCAGTACTTC.

The V call is TRBV7-6, the J call TRBJ1-2, with D maybe TRBD1 (5 bases). Germline V gene lookup returns CDR1 SGHVS and CDR2 FNYEAQ. Trimming left V 4 bases short and J 8 bases short, with 17 bases between. This CDR3 region has 14 residues. The CDR3: CASSSGTAGQGYTF. The CDR3, as DNA: TGTGCCAGCAGCTCCGGGACGGCAGGGCAAGGCTACACCTTC. The whole variable domain, filled in from reference TRBV7-6 and TRBJ1-2, reads GAGVSQSPRYKVTKRGQDVALRCDPISGHVSLYWYRQALGQGPEFLTYFNYEAQQDKSGLPNDRFSAERPEGSISTLTIQRTEQRDSAMYRCASSSGTAGQGYTFGSGTRLTVV.